This TCR beta chain was sequenced during a study of beta chain features in type 1 diabetes. Whole-study results and caveats: PCR might favor shorter templates, equally in patients and controls.

The CDR3 length is 15 residues. The germline V gene has CDR1 SGHTA and CDR2 FQGNSA. Between the trimmed V and J ends, which lost 4 bases and 0 bases, there was a span of 10 bases. Expressed TCRB transcripts were sequenced, since all the RNA that had been isolated was reverse transcribed. The average read count of naive, central memory and regulatory T cell samples was some 3.8 million. Sequenced by immunoSEQ multiplex PCR; TCRdb stores in-frame clones only, minus some. The sample carries 350,000 to 450,000 clones, about 15% recorded once. The table lists this clone with a few counts. Its antigen is unknown.

The chain joins TRBV7-2 to TRBJ2-1, with a tentative D call TRBD2 (5 bases). The sequence derives from a woman aged 18 to 35 in good health. The sample comprised naive CD4+ T cells from blood. CDR3 protein: CASSSDYSSYNEQFF. The DNA for the CDR3 is TGTGCCAGCAGCTCCGACTACAGCTCCTACAATGAGCAGTTCTTC.